The 16 T cell receptor beta chains below come from one sample, sequenced in a study of cytomegalovirus exposure and HLA in healthy donors. The PCR was carried out with 60 Vbeta primers and 13 Jbeta primers. Method: immunoSEQ multiplex PCR; TCRdb's copy keeps in-frame clones and lacks some. The table lists some 180,000 clones, more than 85% of them singletons. The sequencing input was PBMCs. The receptor set was obtained from a girl in the first two years of life in good health and CMV-seronegative.

About this clone: Other DNA sequences in this specimen translate into the identical CDR3. The chain links TRBV7-2 to TRBJ1-2; D is ambiguous. CDR1 SGHTA and CDR2 FQGNSA come from the germline V gene. V lost 1 base and J lost 2, with 8 bases in between. CDR3 size: 14 residues. The CDR3 DNA reads TGTGCCAGCAGCTTAGGTACGGGGAACTATGGCTACACCTTC. It is translated as CASSLGTGNYGYTF.

The chain carries TRBV7-9 and TRBJ2-3; weak D call: TRBD2 (6 bases). Germline values: CDR1 SEHNR, CDR2 FQNEAQ (reference sequence). There are 15 residues in the CDR3. Trimming removed 3 bases from V and 0 bases from J, with 10 bases in between. Here the CDR3 reads CASSFGTSSTDTQYF. The CDR3 DNA follows: TGTGCCAGCAGCTTTGGAACTAGCAGCACAGATACGCAGTATTTT.

The chain is built from TRBV4-1 and TRBJ2-7; 8 bases match TRBD2. The CDR3 runs 16 residues. Germline V lookup: CDR1 MGHRA, CDR2 YSYEKL. V lost 3 bases, J lost 6 bases, and 13 bases stayed unmatched. For the CDR3, the DNA is TGCGCCAGCAGCCAGTTAACGATTAGCGGGACGGGCGAGCAGTACTTC. It yields the protein CASSQLTISGTGEQYF.

This clone was counted a single time. This sequence joins TRBV5-4 and TRBJ2-3, with a possible D match to TRBD2 (5 bases). V was pared by 2 bases and J by 3 bases, with 13 bases between. This CDR3 is built from 15 residues. CDR1 and CDR2 from the germline V gene are SGHNT and YYREEE (reference sequence). For the CDR3, the DNA is TGTGCCAGCAGCTTATCTGGACTCAGGACAGATACGCAGTATTTT. It translates to CASSLSGLRTDTQYF.

This chain joins TRBV6-5 and TRBJ2-1, with 13 bases identical to TRBD2. V lost 6 bases and J lost 9; bases outside the gene matches: 8. CDR1 is MNHEY and CDR2 is SVGAGI in the germline V gene. The CDR3 covers 15 residues. CDR3 protein: CASSPRTSGSAEQFF. In DNA form, the CDR3 reads TGTGCCAGCAGCCCAAGGACTAGCGGGAGTGCTGAGCAGTTCTTC.

The J gene is TRBJ2-7, the V gene TRBV7-9; a weak D match, TRBD2 (5 bases). V was cut by 3 bases and J by 4 bases, with 16 bases left in between. Germline CDR1 is SEHNR and CDR2 is FQNEAQ (reference sequence). The CDR3 totals 15 residues. The CDR3 protein is CASSFGDRGGYEQYF. The CDR3 DNA reads TGTGCCAGCAGCTTTGGCGACCGGGGTGGATACGAGCAGTACTTC. Full variable domain (remainder filled in from reference TRBV7-9 and TRBJ2-7): DTGVSQNPRHKITKRGQNVTFRCDPISEHNRLYWYRQTLGQGPEFLTYFQNEAQLEKSRLLSDRFSAERPKGSFSTLEIQRTEQGDSAMYLCASSFGDRGGYEQYFGPGTRLTVT.

The CDR3 protein is CASSRGRSGNTEAFF. Here the CDR3 DNA reads TGTGCCAGCAGTAGAGGGCGGTCGGGGAACACTGAAGCTTTCTTT. This sequence joins TRBV6-6 and TRBJ1-1, with unresolved D. CDR1 is MNHNY and CDR2 is SVGAGI in the germline V gene (reference sequence). The V end lost 5 bases, the J end lost 1 base, and 14 bases lay between the germline ends. The CDR3 loop spans 15 amino acids.

The chain combines TRBV7-9 with TRBJ2-3; D possibly corresponds to TRBD1 (6 bases). V dropped 5 bases and J dropped 3 bases, with 9 bases sitting between them. This CDR3 is built from 13 residues. Per the germline V gene, CDR1 is SEHNR and CDR2 is FQNEAQ (reference sequence). The CDR3 loop reads CASSPGATDTQYF. The CDR3 DNA follows: TGTGCCAGCAGCCCAGGGGCTACAGATACGCAGTATTTT.

This chain uses TRBV5-1 with TRBJ1-2, with D uncertain. V dropped 10 bases and J dropped 14 bases, with 27 bases sitting between them. The CDR3 covers 13 residues. The germline V gene has CDR1 SGHRS and CDR2 YFSETQ. The CDR3 sequence is CAPKNKNQSYITF. DNA for the CDR3: TGCGCCCCGAAGAACAAGAACCAATCTTACATTACCTTC.

The chain is built from TRBV4-1 and TRBJ1-1, with 8 bases aligning to TRBD1. Germline trimming cut 8 bases from V and 0 bases from J; bases unmatched to any gene: 5. The CDR3 extends over 14 amino acids. Germline CDR1 MGHRA, CDR2 YSYEKL. The CDR3 region has the DNA TGCGCCAGCCGGGACAGGAGGGTGAACACTGAAGCTTTCTTT. Translation: CASRDRRVNTEAFF.

This chain connects TRBV5-1 to TRBJ2-5; 9 bases map to TRBD1. Germline loops: CDR1 SGHRS, CDR2 YFSETQ. CDR3 length: 13 residues. V shed 5 bases, J shed 11 bases, and the junction held 10 bases outside the gene matches. CDR3 protein: CASRPGQGNEQYF. For the CDR3, the DNA is TGCGCCAGCAGGCCGGGACAGGGAAATGAGCAGTACTTC.

The CDR3 sequence is CARRVTGAPDGYTF. CDR3 coding DNA: TGTGCCAGGCGGGTAACAGGGGCTCCCGATGGCTACACCTTC. The rearrangement links TRBV2 to TRBJ1-2, with TRBD1 matching over 7 bases. CDR3 length equals 14 residues. The ends lost 9 bases at V and 6 bases at J; junction bases unmatched: 13. CDR1 SNHLY and CDR2 FYNNEI come from the germline V gene.

The genes are TRBV5-1 and TRBJ1-1, with a tentative D call TRBD1 (5 bases). The V end was cut by 0 bases, the J end by 1 base, with 13 bases between. Germline V gene data show CDR1 as SGHRS and CDR2 as YFSETQ. The CDR3 runs to 16 residues. The CDR3 loop is CASSLEGRATNTEAFF. In DNA, the CDR3 is TGCGCCAGCAGCTTGGAGGGCAGGGCCACGAACACTGAAGCTTTCTTT. Looking up the rest from reference TRBV5-1 and TRBJ1-1 gives the full variable domain: KAGVTQTPRYLIKTRGQQVTLSCSPISGHRSVSWYQQTPGQGLQFLFEYFSETQRNKGNFPGRFSGRQFSNSRSEMNVSTLELGDSALYLCASSLEGRATNTEAFFGQGTRLTVV.

The rearrangement uses TRBV7-9 and TRBJ2-7, with 7 bases that match TRBD2. CDR1 is SEHNR, CDR2 FQNEAQ, per germline (reference sequence). The CDR3 is 15 residues long. The J segment lost 2 bases and the V segment lost 4 bases, leaving 8 bases of the junction unmatched. The CDR3 bases are TGTGCCAGCAGCTCTCCGGGACTAAAGACCTACGAGCAGTACTTC. This codes for CASSSPGLKTYEQYF.

V is TRBV10-1 and J is TRBJ2-5; 11 bases line up with TRBD2. The J call may be in error: the DNA end matches TRBJ2-7 better. Germline loops: CDR1 WNHNN, CDR2 SYGVQD (reference sequence). The CDR3 contains 14 residues. The CDR3: CASSDTSGGYEQYF. The DNA of the CDR3 is TGCGCCAGCAGCGACACTAGCGGGGGCTACGAGCAGTACTTC.

This clone occurred once. The chain couples TRBV9 to TRBJ2-5; a weak D match, TRBD2 (5 bases). There are 13 residues in the CDR3. Trimming took off 4 bases at V and 5 bases at J, with 12 bases between the two ends. Germline CDR1 reads SGDLS; CDR2 reads YYNGEE. For the CDR3, the DNA is TGTGCCAGCAGCCCTGGCGGAGGTGAGACCCAGTACTTC. Encoded protein: CASSPGGGETQYF.